This T cell receptor (beta chain) appears in the sequencing data of a study of shared clonotypes between healthy human individuals (dated by TCRdb to about 2020). In the study overall: The cohort comprised two women and a few men aged 18 to 49 years. Per donor, leukapheresis produced somewhere between about 0.8 and 9.5 billion PBMCs. For each donor, CD4 naive and CD4 memory were each given three plates, CD8 naive was given two plates, and CD8 memory was given one plate. Blood TCR repertoires of five healthy adults were deeply sequenced to estimate repertoire size and the extent of clonotype sharing between individuals. To increase sequencing depth and limit assay-specific biases, different laboratories used diverse techniques to prepare libraries and sequence TCR repertoires.

Donors were healthy HIV-negative adults with no recently reported acute infections or vaccinations. Only Caucasian adults living in Nashville, Tennessee, USA were represented among the donors. Magnetic negative selection was used to enrich CD4+ T cells, after which naive cells were positively selected on CD45RA and the negative fraction became the memory subset. Blood was obtained by leukapheresis, after which PBMCs were separated by Ficoll-Histopaque density gradient centrifugation and cryopreserved in liquid nitrogen vapor phase. Analytical flow cytometry was used to check the purity and quantity of every magnetically sorted T cell population. Each sorted fraction had its genomic DNA isolated and then quantified by UV absorbance on a Nanodrop 2000c. Based on the germline V gene, the CDR1 and CDR2 sequences are SGHRS and YFSETQ. At the junction V is shortened by 7 bases and J by 7 bases, with 18 bases in between. Measured from the cysteine to the phenylalanine, the CDR3 is 14 residues long. The entry retains the CDR3 DNA only, 42 bases that are in frame from base 1.

Regarding this clone: What antigen it recognizes has not been identified. Within one base of it there is no much larger clone, and no base qualities were kept.

Here is what the overall study found, with its caveats: Based on pairwise subsampling, the degree of clonotype sharing among donors was expected to be affected by sequencing depth. Sharing across four donors was observed for approximately 4.6% of naive CD4, over 3% of naive CD8, over 2% of memory CD4, and about 0.4% of memory CD8 clonotypes. Only blood was sampled, and tissue TCR repertoires likely differ from those in blood. Larger estimated clonotype richness was generally found for naive subsets than for memory subsets. Rarefaction of sorted-subset datasets indicated incomplete sequencing despite the large sequencing depth. Because the study included a small number of donors, the genetic and exposure-history diversity represented was limited. Higher generation probabilities were observed for clonotypes shared by all four sorted-subset donors than for non-shared clonotypes.

Using the deep immunoSEQ assay, TCR CDR3 regions were amplified from genomic DNA by multiplex PCR. Extracted genomic DNA from each cell subset was distributed evenly across all wells of several immunoSEQ 96-well plates, and each plate was treated as a replicate. For sorted subsets, around 200 ng genomic DNA, equal to tens of thousands of T cell genomes, was loaded into each replicate PCR. Purified libraries were measured with a Qubit 3.0 fluorometer, size-checked on a Bioanalyzer 2100, and measured again with the KAPA Library Quantification kit. A separate single-read 150-cycle Illumina NextSeq 550 flow cell was used to sequence each immunoSEQ 96-well plate. As for how the authors treated the data: Because the immunoSEQ output included only junctional sequences and no quality scores, the filtering could not be the same as the filtering used for full-length reads. Sequences were annotated with PyIR, a Python wrapper for IgBLAST v1.9, and V/J genes and CDR3 were assigned using IMGT germline references. Any read was removed if the V/J assignment was weak (E-value above 1e-6), the CDR3 was missing, or the read contained stop codons, out-of-frame junctions, or ambiguous translated residues. V3J clonotypes were defined as sequences sharing an identical inferred V gene, J gene, and CDR3 amino acid sequence. The percentage overlap between two repertoires was calculated by dividing the number of shared unique clonotypes by the size of the smaller repertoire. Three approaches were used to assess repertoire richness: RTK rarefaction, the Chao1 estimator, and Recon v2.1 estimates of unobserved clonotypes. Generation probabilities were computed with OLGA for all TCRbeta clonotypes obtained by the gDNA method from several donors. TCRdb re-hosts the immuneACCESS table, in-frame sequences only. Its copies lack some clones; in the studies checked, an unresolved V gene accounts for under half of them, and the cause for the rest is not known. V and J calls and clone size are copied from that table; D and trimming were computed from the DNA. The sample data list a few million clones, and approximately 90% of these were observed just once. 0.37% of the sample goes to the ten largest clones.

The sequence is built from TRBV5-1 and TRBJ2-1; TRBD1 is perhaps the D gene, given 6 matching bases. This TCR was sampled from a man aged 18 to 29 in good health. Some clones in this sample may be carry-over from other donors' samples. The sample consisted of naive CD4+ T cells from PBMCs. The cell subset or site label on this specimen signifies: CD45RA+ positively selected. Here the CDR3 is given as CASGNSGEGNEQFF. The DNA sequence follows: TGCGCCAGCGGCAATTCAGGGGAAGGGAATGAGCAGTTCTTC. Reference TRBV5-1 and TRBJ2-1 genes cover what lies past the CDR3, so the full variable domain is KAGVTQTPRYLIKTRGQQVTLSCSPISGHRSVSWYQQTPGQGLQFLFEYFSETQRNKGNFPGRFSGRQFSNSRSEMNVSTLELGDSALYLCASGNSGEGNEQFFGPGTRLTVL.